Listed below are T cell receptor beta chains from one sample, sequenced in a study of blood T cell repertoires in COVID-19. The table came from immunoSEQ multiplex PCR; TCRdb's copy has only in-frame clones and leaves some out. The table lists 150,000 or so clones, around 88% of them singletons, with roughly 2.9% in the top ten. Sequencing was done on a sample of peripheral blood. The receptor set was obtained from a man between 60 and 70 years old with active or convalescent COVID-19. Each CDR3 is given without its conserved first and last residue.

J gene: TRBJ2-1; V gene: TRBV2; CDR3 protein: ASSDGDRGTSEQF
J gene: TRBJ2-1; V gene: TRBV15; CDR3 protein: ATSRDLAGGLNEQF
J gene: TRBJ2-1; V gene: TRBV5-1; CDR3 protein: ASSLGDSSYNEQF
J gene: TRBJ1-5; V gene: TRBV7-9; CDR3 protein: ASSQGTGDQPQH
J gene: TRBJ1-6; V gene: TRBV19; CDR3 protein: ASKRDTNNSPLH
J gene: TRBJ1-4; V gene: TRBV7-9; CDR3 protein: ASRQGGEKLF
J gene: TRBJ1-4; V gene: TRBV18; CDR3 protein: ASSPGQDEKLF
J gene: TRBJ2-7; V gene: TRBV28; CDR3 protein: ASSSPGQSSYEQY
J gene: TRBJ1-6; V gene: TRBV28; CDR3 protein: ASGPQGAVNSPLH
J gene: TRBJ2-7; V gene: TRBV9; CDR3 protein: ASSVATGGIYEQY
J gene: TRBJ2-3; V gene: TRBV9; CDR3 protein: ASSGSGGEVDTQY
J gene: TRBJ2-3; V gene: TRBV7-6; CDR3 protein: ASSAQAVSTDTQY
J gene: TRBJ1-2; V gene: TRBV14; CDR3 protein: ASSQDENYGYT
J gene: TRBJ1-1; V gene: TRBV18; CDR3 protein: ASSPTAAATEAF
J gene: TRBJ2-1; V gene: TRBV7-2; CDR3 protein: ASSKSSGRKNEQF
J gene: TRBJ1-5; V gene: TRBV13; CDR3 protein: ASSFRTGSQPQH
J gene: TRBJ2-2; V gene: TRBV7-9; CDR3 protein: ASRLGQGNTGELF
J gene: TRBJ2-7; V gene: TRBV2; CDR3 protein: ASSETSVAYEQY
J gene: TRBJ1-6; V gene: TRBV18; CDR3 protein: ASSPLGGHNSPLH
J gene: TRBJ2-1; V gene: TRBV5-1; CDR3 protein: ASSFALGSNEQF
J gene: TRBJ2-7; V gene: TRBV18; CDR3 protein: ASSSGLAGYEQY
J gene: TRBJ2-7; V gene: TRBV18; CDR3 protein: ASSRGAQSSYEQY